A single sample is the source of the 5 T cell receptor beta chains below, sequenced in a study of CDR3 diversity in severe acne. TCRdb fed the PCR reads into MiXCR, producing one record per CDR3 protein. The table has roughly 100,000 distinct CDR3 sequences, 45% to 60% seen once. The sequenced sample consisted of blood. All receptors come from a male donor with acne.

Points on this clonotype: A read error may explain this, as a much larger clone is one base away. This rearrangement joins TRBV25-1 to TRBJ2-2, with D uncertain. The germline CDR1 and CDR2 sequences are MGHDK and SYGVNS. This CDR3 comprises 14 residues. Trimming removed 2 bases at V and 6 bases at J, with 10 bases between. CDR3 residues: CASSENFEPGELFF. The DNA for the CDR3 is TGTGCCAGCAGTGAAAACTTTGAGCCCGGGGAGCTGTTTTTT. Full variable domain (outside the CDR3, taken from reference TRBV25-1 and TRBJ2-2): EADIYQTPRYLVIGTGKKITLECSQTMGHDKMYWYQQDPGMELHLIHYSYGVNSTEKGDLSSESTVSRIRTEHFPLTLESARPSHTSQYLCASSENFEPGELFFGEGSRLTVL.

As regards this clonotype: Relative to the germline gene, one junction end is altered; a read error may explain this. The rearrangement uses TRBV15 and TRBJ2-6; D unclear. The length of the CDR3 is 9 residues. Looked up from germline, CDR1 is LNHNV and CDR2 is YYDKDF (reference sequence). The CDR3 loop reads CSGANVLTF. The CDR3 nucleotides read TGCTCTGGGGCCAACGTCCTGACTTTC. Based on the CDR3 plus reference TRBV15 and TRBJ2-6, the full variable domain is DAMVIQNPRYQVTQFGKPVTLSCSQTLNHNVMYWYQQKSSQAPKLLFHYYDKDFNNEADTPDNFQSRRPNTSFCFLDIRSPGLGDTAMYLCSGANVLTFGAGSRLTVL.

With respect to this clonotype: At one end, the junction sequence differs from germline, possibly due to a read error. The J gene is TRBJ2-3, the V gene TRBV19; 14 nucleotides line up with TRBD2. Per germline, CDR1 LNHDA and CDR2 SQIVND (reference sequence). The CDR3 loop spans 18 amino acids. The CDR3, as DNA: TGTGCCAGCAGTAGAAATCGACTAGCGGGAGGGTCCTACAATGAGCAGTATTTT. Protein: CASSRNRLAGGSYNEQYF.

This clonotype was detected many times. The V call is TRBV4-1, the J call TRBJ2-1; no reliable D call. This CDR3 has 14 amino acids. The germline gives CDR1 MGHRA, CDR2 YSYEKL. Between the trimmed V and J ends, which lost 1 base and 6 bases, there was a span of 10 bases. The CDR3: CASSQVNGPNEQFF. The DNA for the CDR3 is TGCGCCAGCAGCCAAGTTAACGGACCCAATGAGCAGTTCTTC.

This clonotype was seen a single time. The DNA is left out, because the CDR3 cannot be placed on it with certainty; the CDR3 is given as TCRdb lists it. This chain links TRBV29-1 with TRBJ1-2. The germline V gene has CDR1 SQVTM and CDR2 ANQGSEA. The CDR3 totals 11 residues, both ends included. This CDR3 is CSVVSNYGCTF.